This T cell receptor beta chain derives from a study of vaccination and CD4 T cells after COVID-19. One entry per CDR3 protein, called by TCRdb with MiXCR from the PCR reads. The sample comprises tens of thousands of distinct CDR3 sequences, under 65% of which are singletons, and more than 1% rests with the top ten. Trimming shortened V by 4 bases and J by 4 bases, and 15 bases separated the two germline ends. The germline V gene has CDR1 SNHLY and CDR2 FYNNEI. The CDR3 is made up of 15 amino acids. The V and J genes are TRBV2 and TRBJ2-3, with D perhaps matching TRBD2 (6 bases). The source was CD4+ T cells from blood, collected before SARS-CoV-2 vaccination. The source of this sequence is a human donor who had recovered from COVID-19. The CDR3 loop is CASSAGIAAPDTQYF. The CDR3 nucleotides are TGTGCCAGCAGTGCGGGAATAGCGGCTCCAGATACGCAGTATTTT.